What follows are 28 T cell receptor beta chains derived from one specimen sequenced in a study of blood T cell repertoires in COVID-19. The data were produced by immunoSEQ multiplex PCR, yet TCRdb's version contains in-frame clones alone and is incomplete. This sample has over 200,000 clones, with around nine tenths found just once. The sample was peripheral blood. The receptor source for this set is a man aged 35 to 55 who had recovered from COVID-19.

This chain joins TRBV5-6 and TRBJ2-7; D may be TRBD2 (5 bases). The CDR3 spans 15 residues. Germline V gene lookup returns CDR1 SGHDT and CDR2 YYEEEE. Trimming left V 0 bases short and J 1 base short, with 11 bases between. For the CDR3, the DNA is TGTGCCAGCAGCTTGGACGGGGTGGTTTCCTACGAGCAGTACTTC. Translated, it gives CASSLDGVVSYEQYF.

CDR3 amino acids: CASSERRQGKTPLHF. The CDR3 DNA reads as TGTGCCAGCAGTGAGAGGAGACAGGGCAAGACACCCCTCCACTTT. The rearrangement uses TRBV2 and TRBJ1-6; 7 nucleotides match TRBD1. V shed 3 bases and J 11 bases; nucleotides not matched to a gene: 10. The germline gives CDR1 SNHLY, CDR2 FYNNEI. This CDR3 is built from 15 residues.

The CDR3 bases are TGTGCCAGCAGCCCCGGGACCGGGGAGGTATTATGGACAGATACGCAGTATTTT. Amino acids: CASSPGTGEVLWTDTQYF. The chain recombines TRBV5-7 with TRBJ2-3; perhaps TRBD2 as D (6 bases). Being an ORF, TRBV5-7 has a function that is uncertain. CDR3 length: 18 amino acids. V shed 4 bases and J shed 3 bases, with 24 bases lying between them.

This chain connects TRBV5-6 to TRBJ2-7; D is perhaps TRBD1 (6 bases). Trimming removed 1 base from V and 2 bases from J, with 13 bases in between. Per the germline V gene, CDR1 is SGHDT and CDR2 is YYEEEE. The CDR3 sequence is 15 residues long. DNA of the CDR3: TGTGCCAGCAGCTTGATGGGGGCCACCGCCTACGAGCAGTACTTC. Translation: CASSLMGATAYEQYF.

The chain recombines TRBV7-9 with TRBJ2-7, with 8 positions matching TRBD1. The CDR3 length is 14 residues. J lost 3 bases, V lost 4 bases, and 5 bases had no gene match. Germline V CDR1 and CDR2: SEHNR, FQNEAQ (reference sequence). Written as DNA, the CDR3 is TGTGCCAGCAGCTCCCGGACAGGGCTCTACGAGCAGTACTTC. Translation: CASSSRTGLYEQYF.

V gene TRBV6-5 combines with J gene TRBJ2-7; 9 nucleotides line up with TRBD1. Germline V gives CDR1 MNHEY, CDR2 SVGAGI. Unmatched junction bases numbered 10, after V lost 4 bases and J lost 3 bases. The CDR3 covers 16 residues. In nucleotides, the CDR3 is TGTGCCAGCAGTTTAATACCCGGGACAGGGAGCTACGAGCAGTACTTC. Its translation: CASSLIPGTGSYEQYF.

The genes are TRBV20-1 and TRBJ2-7; D ambiguous. Trimming left V 3 bases short and J 1 base short, with 13 bases between. The germline CDR1 and CDR2 sequences are DFQATT and SNEGSKA (reference sequence). This CDR3 spans 14 amino acids. The CDR3 region has the DNA TGCAGTGCTAGTGCCGTTACAGTGTCCTACGAGCAGTACTTC. Translated: CSASAVTVSYEQYF.

The chain links TRBV19 to TRBJ2-1, with 9 bases identical to TRBD2. Per germline, CDR1 LNHDA and CDR2 SQIVND (reference sequence). This CDR3 region has 14 residues. CDR3 coding DNA: TGTGCTACAAGGGGGCGGGAGGGCCCGTATGAGCAGTTCTTC. Its protein is CATRGREGPYEQFF.

V usage is TRBV5-8 and J usage is TRBJ2-2; 13 nucleotides match TRBD2. The CDR3 runs 16 residues. CDR1 is SGHTS, CDR2 YDEGEE, per germline. The junction had 7 bases not matched to a gene; V was cut back by 5 bases and J by 6 bases. CDR3: CASSRTSGSLSGELFF. The CDR3 DNA is TGTGCCAGCAGTAGGACTAGCGGGAGTTTATCCGGGGAGCTGTTTTTT.

The rearrangement uses TRBV12-3 or TRBV12-4 and TRBJ1-6; no clear D gene. V was shortened by 8 bases and J by 8 bases, with 10 bases between the two germline ends. The CDR3 is 12 amino acids. The CDR3 spells CASGLRDSPLHF. CDR3 sequence (DNA): TGTGCCAGCGGGCTACGTGATTCACCCCTCCACTTT.

This clone was recorded only once. The CDR3 sequence: CATGGTGSYGYTF. The CDR3 region has the DNA TGTGCCACCGGAGGGACGGGTTCTTATGGCTACACCTTC. V is TRBV12-3 or TRBV12-4 and J is TRBJ1-2; D might be TRBD1 (5 bases). CDR3 length: 13 residues. V was shortened by 10 bases and J by 5 bases, with 17 bases between the two germline ends.

This clone has a single count. This CDR3 is CASSALRTSGSTNEQFF. The DNA of the CDR3 is TGTGCCAGCAGCGCGCTCCGGACTAGCGGGAGTACCAATGAGCAGTTCTTC. This chain uses TRBV9 with TRBJ2-1, with TRBD2 matching over 13 bases. CDR1 is SGDLS, CDR2 YYNGEE, per germline. Trimming at V came to 3 bases and at J to 6 bases, leaving 9 bases not matched to a gene. This CDR3 comprises 17 residues.

This chain uses TRBV9 with TRBJ2-2, with 14 positions matching TRBD2. Germline CDR1 reads SGDLS; CDR2 reads YYNGEE. The CDR3 spans 18 residues. The V gene end was trimmed by 1 base and the J gene end by 8 bases; junction bases not matched to a gene: 10. The CDR3 DNA reads TGTGCCAGCAGCGTACTGTCGGGACTAGCGGGGGAGAGGGGGGAGCTGTTTTTT. This translates into CASSVLSGLAGERGELFF.

The chain recombines TRBV5-1 with TRBJ2-3, with D possibly TRBD1 on 5 matching bases. Germline CDR1 reads SGHRS; CDR2 reads YFSETQ. The CDR3 spans 16 residues. V was pared by 2 bases and J by 4 bases, with 17 bases between. The CDR3 sequence: CASSLRGNTRADTQYF. The CDR3 bases are TGCGCCAGCAGCTTAAGGGGAAATACCCGGGCAGATACGCAGTATTTT.

This chain connects TRBV27 to TRBJ1-5; D unresolved. The germline CDR1 and CDR2 sequences are MNHEY and SMNVEV (reference sequence). CDR3 length equals 15 residues. V shed 0 bases and J shed 7 bases, with 13 bases lying between them. The CDR3 spells CASSLSGTKRQPQHF. The CDR3 DNA reads TGTGCCAGCAGTTTATCTGGAACTAAAAGGCAGCCCCAGCATTTT.

The J gene is TRBJ2-7, the V gene TRBV18, with 10 bases identical to TRBD2. CDR1 and CDR2 (germline): KGHSH, LQKENI. The ends lost 5 bases at V and 3 bases at J; junction bases unmatched: 4. The length of the CDR3 is 14 residues. The CDR3 here is CASSFGLADYEQYF. In nucleotides, the CDR3 is TGTGCCAGCTCATTCGGACTAGCGGACTACGAGCAGTACTTC.

This rearrangement joins TRBV4-3 to TRBJ2-3; 9 bases align to TRBD2. Germline V lookup: CDR1 LGHNA, CDR2 YSLEER. This CDR3 has 15 amino acids. V was clipped by 1 base and J by 1 base; unmatched bases: 0. The CDR3 nucleotides are TGCGCCAGCAGCCAAGGACTAGCGGGCACAGATACGCAGTATTTT. As protein: CASSQGLAGTDTQYF.

CDR3 nucleotides: TGTGCCTGGAGGTATCAGGGAACCTACGAGCAGTACTTC. Its translation is CAWRYQGTYEQYF. The chain joins TRBV30 to TRBJ2-7, with D perhaps matching TRBD1 (5 bases). Per the germline V gene, CDR1 is GTSNPN and CDR2 is SVGIG (reference sequence). This CDR3 is built from 13 residues. With 3 bases removed from V and 2 bases from J, the gap between germline ends came to 11 bases.

This clone occurred a few times. The V call is TRBV6-1, the J call TRBJ1-5; 7 bases are a match to TRBD1. The V segment lost 2 bases and the J segment 3 bases; nucleotides outside the gene matches: 4. The CDR3 runs to 15 residues. Germline CDR1 reads MNHNS; CDR2 reads SASEGT. The CDR3 DNA reads as TGTGCCAGCAGTGAACTCAGGGGGTCCAATCAGCCCCAGCATTTT. This encodes CASSELRGSNQPQHF.

The chain employs TRBV3-1 (or the pseudogene TRBV3-2) and TRBJ2-6, with TRBD1 matching 7 bases. From germline, CDR1 is LGHDT and CDR2 YNNKEL (reference sequence). Germline trimming cut 6 bases from V and 2 bases from J; bases unmatched to any gene: 7. This CDR3 has 16 amino acids. CDR3 sequence (DNA): TGTGCCAGCAGGGTTGACAGGGCAGCTGGGGCCAACGTCCTGACTTTC. Translated: CASRVDRAAGANVLTF.

The rearrangement joins TRBV6-6 to TRBJ1-2; 8 bases match TRBD1. V trimming: 4 bases; J trimming: 2 bases; junction bases outside the gene matches: 6. CDR1 MNHNY and CDR2 SVGAGI come from the germline V gene (reference sequence). This CDR3 has 15 residues. The CDR3 DNA is TGTGCCAGCAGTTCCGGACAGGGAACCAACTATGGCTACACCTTC. It specifies CASSSGQGTNYGYTF.

V and J are TRBV7-2 and TRBJ1-3, with a possible D match to TRBD1 (6 bases). Germline V CDR1 and CDR2: SGHTA, FQGNSA. CDR3 length equals 17 residues. The germline V and J ends were trimmed by 5 bases and 9 bases, with 26 bases remaining between them. The CDR3 loop is CASSAGQRVFVGATIYF. The CDR3 nucleotides are TGTGCCAGCAGCGCTGGACAGCGAGTCTTTGTCGGAGCCACCATATATTTT.

The CDR3 is CASSQDRLAGGPGYNEQFF. The CDR3 nucleotides are TGTGCCAGCAGCCAAGATCGATTGGCGGGAGGGCCGGGCTACAATGAGCAGTTCTTC. The rearrangement links TRBV3-1 (or the pseudogene TRBV3-2) to TRBJ2-1, with TRBD2 matching 9 bases. The CDR3 loop spans 19 amino acids. J lost 3 bases, V lost 0 bases, and 12 bases had no gene match. CDR1 is LGHDT, CDR2 YNNKEL, per germline (reference sequence).

This chain joins TRBV6-2 or TRBV6-3 and TRBJ2-7; 9 bases map to TRBD2. This CDR3 is 14 amino acids long. V lost 2 bases, J lost 6 bases, and 5 bases stayed unmatched. Germline CDR1 is MNHEY and CDR2 is SVGEGT. In nucleotides, the CDR3 is TGTGCCAGCAGTTACCCAGGGACTAGCCGCGAGCAGTACTTC. Translation: CASSYPGTSREQYF.

The chain links TRBV6-6 to TRBJ2-1; D call uncertain. The CDR3 is 11 amino acids. Trimming removed 8 bases from V and 9 bases from J, with 11 bases in between. Germline V lookup: CDR1 MNHNY, CDR2 SVGAGI (reference sequence). The CDR3 DNA follows: TGTGCCAGCCGGGTGGTAGGTGAGCAGTTCTTC. The encoded protein is CASRVVGEQFF.

This clone was observed a single time. The gene calls are TRBV7-3 and TRBJ2-4, with 7 positions matching TRBD1. J gave up 7 bases and V 4 bases, and 1 base lay outside the gene matches. CDR3 length: 12 residues. From germline, CDR1 is SGHTA and CDR2 FQGTGA. CDR3 residues: CASSSDRNIQYF. CDR3 DNA sequence: TGTGCCAGCAGCTCGGACAGGAACATTCAGTACTTC.

The chain uses TRBV18 and TRBJ2-7, with 10 bases matching TRBD1. Germline V CDR1 and CDR2: KGHSH, LQKENI. J lost 3 bases, V lost 6 bases, and 11 bases had no gene match. The CDR3 is 16 amino acids. Written as DNA, the CDR3 is TGTGCCAGCTCCCTGATCTCCGGGACAGGGGACTACGAGCAGTACTTC. This sequence encodes CASSLISGTGDYEQYF.

The DNA of the CDR3 is TGCAGCGTTAGGACAGAGGCCTACGAGCAGTACTTC. This sequence encodes CSVRTEAYEQYF. The rearrangement joins TRBV29-1 to TRBJ2-7, with D maybe TRBD1 (6 bases). CDR3 length equals 12 residues. Germline CDR1 reads SQVTM; CDR2 reads ANQGSEA. V dropped 5 bases and J dropped 2 bases, with 10 bases sitting between them.